The clone carrying this T cell receptor beta chain was counted only a few times. Original analysis: For nucleated cells, counts were estimated from reference gene primer amplification. TCRdb's table, derived via immunoSEQ multiplex PCR, lists solely in-frame clones and lacks some. That table gives V, J and clone size, and the DNA gave D and trimming. The table shows about 140,000 clones, with 84% occurring only once. These data come from a study of blood T cell repertoires in COVID-19. Study information: The samples span acute and convalescent COVID-19 from the United States, Italy and Spain. T cells, B-cell-depleted T cells, or PBMCs supplied cDNA or gDNA.

This TCR was sampled from a woman aged 55-70 years with acute or convalescent COVID-19. Material for sequencing was peripheral blood.

The CDR3 reads CASSPGGGSGYTF. CDR3 DNA: TGTGCCAGCAGCCCCGGCGGGGGAAGCGGCTACACCTTC. The chain couples TRBV3-1 (or the pseudogene TRBV3-2) to TRBJ1-2; maybe TRBD1 (5 bases). CDR1 LGHDT and CDR2 YNNKEL come from the germline V gene (reference sequence). The CDR3 covers 13 residues. Between the trimmed V and J ends, which lost 4 bases and 8 bases, there was a span of 14 bases.